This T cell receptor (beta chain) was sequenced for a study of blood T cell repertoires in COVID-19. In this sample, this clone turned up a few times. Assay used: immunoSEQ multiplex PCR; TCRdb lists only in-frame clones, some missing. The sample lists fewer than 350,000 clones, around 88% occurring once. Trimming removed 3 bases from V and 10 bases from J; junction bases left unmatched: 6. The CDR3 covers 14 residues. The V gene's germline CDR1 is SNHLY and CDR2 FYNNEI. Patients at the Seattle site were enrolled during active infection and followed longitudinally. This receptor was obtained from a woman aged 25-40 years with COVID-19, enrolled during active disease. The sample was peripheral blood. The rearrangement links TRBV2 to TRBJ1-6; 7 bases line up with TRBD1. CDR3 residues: CASSDNQGGSPLHF. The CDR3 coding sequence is TGTGCCAGCAGTGATAACCAGGGGGGCTCACCCCTCCACTTT.